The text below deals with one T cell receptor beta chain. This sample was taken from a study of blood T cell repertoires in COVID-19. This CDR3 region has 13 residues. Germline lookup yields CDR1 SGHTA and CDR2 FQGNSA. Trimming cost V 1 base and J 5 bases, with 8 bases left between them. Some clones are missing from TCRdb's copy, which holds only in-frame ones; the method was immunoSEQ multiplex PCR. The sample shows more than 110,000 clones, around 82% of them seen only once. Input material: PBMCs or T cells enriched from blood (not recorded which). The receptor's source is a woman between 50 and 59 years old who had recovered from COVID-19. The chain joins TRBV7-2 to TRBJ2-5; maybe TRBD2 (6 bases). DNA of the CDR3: TGTGCCAGCAGCTTAGGGGAGGTCGAGACCCAGTACTTC. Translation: CASSLGEVETQYF.